This TCR beta chain is from a study of spatial heterogeneity in lung cancer. Regarding time point: blood at routine non-recurrence follow-up after resection. Whole RNA obtained from tumor, nontumor lung or frozen PBMC underwent sequencing without sorting. Via MiXCR, TCRdb re-called the 5' RACE reads, giving one row per CDR3 protein. The sample has approximately 10,000 distinct CDR3 sequences, about 25% seen once; the top ten hold 3.9%. The V gene's germline CDR1 is SGHTA and CDR2 FQGNSA. The CDR3 totals 16 residues. V gave up 4 bases and J gave up 1 base; unmatched junction bases: 9. This clonotype is termed medium-sized (0.01 to 0.1%).

Material: PBMCs, obtained at follow-up. The receptor was derived from a female donor with early-stage non-small cell lung cancer. The gene calls are TRBV7-2 and TRBJ2-5; 7 bases are shared with TRBD1. This CDR3 reads CASSYITTGPQETQYF. As DNA, the CDR3 is TGTGCCAGCAGCTACATAACGACAGGGCCCCAAGAGACCCAGTACTTC.